This T cell receptor (beta chain) was sequenced for a study of blood T cell repertoires in COVID-19. Study-level information: Researchers got acute and convalescent COVID-19 samples from the United States, Italy and Spain. T cells, B-cell-depleted T cells, or PBMCs provided the cDNA or gDNA that served as material.

Original processing methods: Nucleated cell number was recorded as an estimate derived from reference gene primer amplification. The repertoire was sequenced with immunoSEQ multiplex PCR; TCRdb's copy has only in-frame clones and lacks some. The V and J calls and clone size were taken over from that table, and D and trimming were inferred from the DNA. This table holds approximately 250,000 clones, roughly 86% found once. Enrolled during active infection, Seattle patients were then followed longitudinally. CDR3 length: 16 amino acids. Specimen: peripheral blood. The source is a woman older than 75 with COVID-19, enrolled during active disease. The chain couples TRBV21-1 to TRBJ2-5; the D call of TRBD1 is as the table states it, not checked on the DNA. TRBV21-1 is a pseudogene locus. CDR3 sequence (DNA): TGTGCCAGCAGCAAAGCCCCCACAGGGTCGGGGGAGACCCAGTACTTC. Its protein is CASSKAPTGSGETQYF.